This TCR beta chain came from a study of PD-L1 blockade in urothelial cancer. Trimming at V came to 5 bases and at J to 7 bases, leaving 17 bases not matched to a gene. The CDR3 covers 16 residues. Per germline, CDR1 SGHTA and CDR2 FQGNSA. Sequenced by immunoSEQ multiplex PCR; TCRdb stores in-frame clones only, minus some. The repertoire consists of approximately 80,000 clones, with 82% occurring once and the leading ten covering 8% to 10%. This clone was seen only a few times. This receptor was identified in a man between 65 and 80 years old with urothelial cancer. This sequence joins TRBV7-2 and TRBJ2-7, with 7 bases aligning to TRBD1. The sequences come from PBMCs, collected around atezolizumab (anti-PD-L1) treatment. CDR3 DNA sequence: TGTGCCAGCAGCCCCACGCCGGGACAGATCTTACGAGAGCAGTACTTC. It is translated as CASSPTPGQILREQYF. Looking up the rest from reference TRBV7-2 and TRBJ2-7 gives the full variable domain: GAGVSQSPSNKVTEKGKDVELRCDPISGHTALYWYRQSLGQGLEFLIYFQGNSAPDKSGLPSDRFSAERTGGSVSTLTIQRTQQEDSAVYLCASSPTPGQILREQYFGPGTRLTVT.